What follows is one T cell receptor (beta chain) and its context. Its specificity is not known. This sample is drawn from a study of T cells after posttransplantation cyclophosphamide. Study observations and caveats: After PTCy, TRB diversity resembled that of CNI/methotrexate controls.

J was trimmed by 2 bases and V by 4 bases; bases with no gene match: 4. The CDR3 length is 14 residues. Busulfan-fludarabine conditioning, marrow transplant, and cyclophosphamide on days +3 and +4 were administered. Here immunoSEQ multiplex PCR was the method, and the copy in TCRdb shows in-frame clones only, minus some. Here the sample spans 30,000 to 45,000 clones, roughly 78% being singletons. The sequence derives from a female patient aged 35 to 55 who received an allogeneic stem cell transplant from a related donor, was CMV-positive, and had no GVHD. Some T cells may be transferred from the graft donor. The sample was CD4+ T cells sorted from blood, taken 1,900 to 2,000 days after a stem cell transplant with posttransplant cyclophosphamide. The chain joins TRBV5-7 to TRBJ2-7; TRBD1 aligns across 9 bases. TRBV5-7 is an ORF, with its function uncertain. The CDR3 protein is CASSIRDRAYEQYF. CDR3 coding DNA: TGTGCCAGCAGCATTCGGGACAGGGCCTACGAGCAGTACTTC.